The 8 T cell receptor beta chains below all came from one sample that was sequenced in a study of blood T cell repertoires in COVID-19. Repertoires were generated with immunoSEQ multiplex PCR, while TCRdb's copy carries only in-frame clones and drops some. This table holds approximately 100,000 clones, 87% found once. Sequencing was carried out using peripheral blood. The receptor source for this set is a human donor in a cohort sampled during active COVID-19.

This clone is a singleton in its sample. The chain uses TRBV18 and TRBJ1-2; a possible D gene is TRBD1 (5 bases). The CDR3 spans 15 residues. V was shortened by 1 base and J by 1 base, with 10 bases between the two germline ends. From germline, CDR1 is KGHSH and CDR2 LQKENI. The CDR3 loop is CASSPLAGINYGYTF. The DNA for the CDR3 is TGTGCCAGCTCACCACTAGCAGGGATTAACTATGGCTACACCTTC.

This chain links TRBV29-1 with TRBJ2-3, with TRBD1 identical over 10 bases. This CDR3 comprises 15 residues. The germline CDR1 and CDR2 sequences are SQVTM and ANQGSEA. Trimming at V came to 0 bases and at J to 3 bases, leaving 3 bases not matched to a gene. Here the CDR3 reads CSVEETGGLTDTQYF. In DNA, the CDR3 is TGCAGCGTTGAAGAGACAGGGGGCTTGACAGATACGCAGTATTTT.

The DNA for the CDR3 is TGTGCCAGCAGTTTATCGATGGGCCTAGCGGGAGACTCTGGGGCCAACGTCCTGACTTTC. This codes for CASSLSMGLAGDSGANVLTF. V gene TRBV27 combines with J gene TRBJ2-6, with 10 bases aligning to TRBD2. J gave up 0 bases and V 0 bases, and 8 bases lay outside the gene matches. CDR3 length: 20 residues. From germline, CDR1 is MNHEY and CDR2 SMNVEV (reference sequence). The full variable domain, with the rest looked up from reference TRBV27 and TRBJ2-6, is EAQVTQNPRYLITVTGKKLTVTCSQNMNHEYMSWYRQDPGLGLRQIYYSMNVEVTDKGDVPEGYKVSRKEKRNFPLILESPSPNQTSLYFCASSLSMGLAGDSGANVLTFGAGSRLTVL.

CDR3 sequence (DNA): TGTGCCAGCAGCCGCGCCGGGACTAGCGGGAACAATGAGCAGTTCTTC. It translates to CASSRAGTSGNNEQFF. V usage is TRBV7-2 and J usage is TRBJ2-1, with 13 bases matching TRBD2. This CDR3 contains 16 residues. The germline V gene has CDR1 SGHTA and CDR2 FQGNSA. V trimming: 5 bases; J trimming: 5 bases; junction bases outside the gene matches: 6.

This sequence joins TRBV3-1 (or the pseudogene TRBV3-2) and TRBJ1-4; D ambiguous. Germline assignment: CDR1 LGHDT and CDR2 YNNKEL (reference sequence). CDR3 size: 15 residues. The V and J ends lost 4 bases and 7 bases respectively, with 16 bases between them. Here the CDR3 reads CASSPLSRSGEKLFF. CDR3 nucleotide sequence: TGTGCCAGCAGCCCCCTGAGCCGGTCCGGTGAAAAACTGTTTTTT.

V gene TRBV7-2 combines with J gene TRBJ1-2; D is ambiguous. The V end was cut by 4 bases, the J end by 8 bases, with 14 bases between. Germline V lookup: CDR1 SGHTA, CDR2 FQGNSA. CDR3 length equals 13 residues. The CDR3 nucleotides read TGTGCCAGCAGCTACCTAGGAGGCGGGGGCTACACCTTC. It codes for CASSYLGGGGYTF.

The chain carries TRBV27 and TRBJ2-7; 10 bases map to TRBD1. CDR3 length: 14 residues. Trimming at V came to 4 bases and at J to 5 bases, leaving 5 bases not matched to a gene. CDR1 MNHEY and CDR2 SMNVEV come from the germline V gene (reference sequence). CDR3 sequence: CASSSRTGGDEQYF. In DNA, the CDR3 is TGTGCCAGCAGTTCTAGGACAGGGGGGGACGAGCAGTACTTC.

V and J are TRBV5-5 and TRBJ1-5; weak D call: TRBD1 (5 bases). V lost 4 bases and J 0 bases, leaving 14 bases between the germline ends. The germline V gene has CDR1 SGHKS and CDR2 YYEKEE (reference sequence). The CDR3 has 16 residues. The CDR3 here is CASSPRQRYSNQPQHF. The DNA for the CDR3 is TGTGCCAGCAGCCCCAGACAGAGGTATAGCAATCAGCCCCAGCATTTT.